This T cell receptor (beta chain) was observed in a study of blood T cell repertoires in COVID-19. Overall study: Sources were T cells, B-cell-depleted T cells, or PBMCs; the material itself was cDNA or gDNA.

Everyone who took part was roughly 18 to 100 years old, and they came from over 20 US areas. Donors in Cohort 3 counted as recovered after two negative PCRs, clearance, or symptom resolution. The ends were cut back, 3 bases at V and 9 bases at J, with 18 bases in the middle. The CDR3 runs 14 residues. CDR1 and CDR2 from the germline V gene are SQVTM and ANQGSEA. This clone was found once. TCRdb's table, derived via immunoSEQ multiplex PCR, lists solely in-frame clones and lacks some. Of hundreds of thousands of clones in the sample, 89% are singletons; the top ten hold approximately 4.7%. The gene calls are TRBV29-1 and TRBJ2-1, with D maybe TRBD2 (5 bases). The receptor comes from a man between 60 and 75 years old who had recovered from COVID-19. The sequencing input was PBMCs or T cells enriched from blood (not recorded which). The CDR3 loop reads CSVDESLARGEQFF. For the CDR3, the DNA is TGCAGCGTTGATGAATCCCTAGCTCGGGGTGAGCAGTTCTTC.